The clone carrying this T cell receptor (beta chain) was seen just once. As yet, its antigen is unknown. Time point given: week 23, last vaccination. The investigators gave 300 ug of mutant IDH1 20-mer peptide in each vaccine dose, together with topical imiquimod. There were new WHO grade 3 or 4 astrocytomas in the donors, and these were IDH1-mutant and ATRX-lost. The sample is drawn from a study of a mutant IDH1 vaccine in newly diagnosed glioma. Whole-study context: Prior therapy was radiotherapy, temozolomide, or both; most received both.

The assay was immunoSEQ multiplex PCR, and TCRdb's table has in-frame clones only and misses some. In the table there are about 43,000 clones, 65% to 85% of which are singletons. Study findings and constraints: Pseudoprogression apparently lacked any relation to changes in top peripheral T cell clonotypes.

The CDR3 covers 14 residues. CDR1 GTSNPN and CDR2 SVGIG come from the germline V gene (reference sequence). V lost 1 base and J lost 2, with 10 bases in between. The sequence came from a woman under 30 with glioma. Some clones in this sample may be carry-over from other donors' samples. V gene TRBV30 combines with J gene TRBJ2-3; a weak D match, TRBD2 (5 bases). This material consisted of PBMCs, taken from a glioma patient whose treatment included an IDH1 peptide vaccine. CDR3 protein: CAWSGGKNTDTQYF. CDR3 nucleotides: TGTGCCTGGAGTGGAGGGAAGAACACAGATACGCAGTATTTT.